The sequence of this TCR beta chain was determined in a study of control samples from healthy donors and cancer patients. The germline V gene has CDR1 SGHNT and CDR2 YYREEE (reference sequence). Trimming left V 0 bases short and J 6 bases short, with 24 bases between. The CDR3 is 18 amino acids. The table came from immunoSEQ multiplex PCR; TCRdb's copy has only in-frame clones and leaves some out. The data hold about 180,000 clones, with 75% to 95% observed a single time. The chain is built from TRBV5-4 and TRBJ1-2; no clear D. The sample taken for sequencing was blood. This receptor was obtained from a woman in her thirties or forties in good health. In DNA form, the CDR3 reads TGTGCCAGCAGCTTGGAAGGAGGTGGTGGCGCAGCAAATAATGGCTACACCTTC. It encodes CASSLEGGGGAANNGYTF.